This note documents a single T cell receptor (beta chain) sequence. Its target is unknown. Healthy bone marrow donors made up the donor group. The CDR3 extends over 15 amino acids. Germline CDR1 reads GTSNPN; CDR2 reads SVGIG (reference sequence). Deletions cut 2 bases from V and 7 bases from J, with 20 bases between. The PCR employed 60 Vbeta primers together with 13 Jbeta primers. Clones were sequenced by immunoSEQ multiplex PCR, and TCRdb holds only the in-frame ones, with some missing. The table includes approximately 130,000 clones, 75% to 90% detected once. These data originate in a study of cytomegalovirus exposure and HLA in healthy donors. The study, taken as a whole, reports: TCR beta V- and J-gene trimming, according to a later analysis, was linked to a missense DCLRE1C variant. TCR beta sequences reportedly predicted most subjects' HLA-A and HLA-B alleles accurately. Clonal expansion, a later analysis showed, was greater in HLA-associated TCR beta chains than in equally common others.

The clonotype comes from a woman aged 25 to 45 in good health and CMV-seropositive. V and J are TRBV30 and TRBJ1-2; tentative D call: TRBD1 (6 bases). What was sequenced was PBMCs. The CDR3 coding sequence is TGTGCCTGGAGTAGGGGGTCGACCTTTCCTGGTGGCTACACCTTC. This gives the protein CAWSRGSTFPGGYTF.